The T cell receptor (beta chain) described here comes from a study of liver allograft versus peripheral blood T cells. Turning to the study itself: Transplanted-liver T cell receptor repertoires were compared with recipients' peripheral blood repertoires. The study, taken as a whole, reports: Differences were reported between the T cell receptor repertoires inside liver allografts and those that were detected in peripheral blood.

Via MiXCR, TCRdb re-called the reads, giving one row per CDR3 protein. The data show 15,000 or so distinct CDR3 sequences, with 20% to 25% seen just once and 10% to 15% held by the top ten. V dropped 8 bases and J dropped 8 bases, with 23 bases sitting between them. The germline gives CDR1 LNHDA, CDR2 SQIVND (reference sequence). The CDR3 consists of 15 residues. This clonotype was detected many times. Antigen unknown. This clonotype was obtained from a human patient who had a liver transplant. The graft donor may account for some of the T cells. The V gene is TRBV19, the J gene TRBJ2-3; D may be TRBD1 (6 bases). The CDR3 DNA reads as TGTGCCAGTTCGCATTGGGACACCTCCCAGGTTACGCAGTATTTT. Its translation is CASSHWDTSQVTQYF.